Following are 9 T cell receptor beta chains from one sample sequenced in a study of beta chain features in type 1 diabetes. Expressed TCRB transcripts got sequenced, as all isolated RNA was reverse transcribed. Produced via immunoSEQ multiplex PCR; TCRdb's table is partial and in-frame only. Found here are over 700,000 clones, 15% to 20% of them singletons; the top ten hold around 0.02%. Input material: naive CD4+ T cells from blood. The receptor set was obtained from a woman aged 18-29 years in good health.

V gene TRBV28 combines with J gene TRBJ1-1, with D possibly TRBD1 on 6 matching bases. Germline CDR1 is MDHEN and CDR2 is SYDVKM. The CDR3 loop spans 17 amino acids. V lost 3 bases, J lost 0 bases, and 17 bases lay in between. Written as DNA, the CDR3 is TGTGCCAGCAGTTTTCCAGGGGCCGGGGACATGAACACTGAAGCTTTCTTT. Protein sequence: CASSFPGAGDMNTEAFF.

The CDR3 DNA follows: TGTGCCAGCAGGGACCGGACAGGGGATGAAAAACTGTTTTTT. Amino acids: CASRDRTGDEKLFF. The chain carries TRBV2 and TRBJ1-4, with 9 positions matching TRBD1. The CDR3 is 14 amino acids. With 6 bases clipped from V and 6 bases from J, the junction kept 5 bases outside the gene matches. In germline, CDR1 is SNHLY, CDR2 FYNNEI.

The table lists this clone with a few counts. Other DNA sequences of this sample code for an identical CDR3. This chain joins TRBV18 and TRBJ2-5; TRBD2 is a possible D gene (5 bases). V lost 3 bases and J lost 2, with 7 bases in between. The CDR3 spans 13 residues. Germline V gene data show CDR1 as KGHSH and CDR2 as LQKENI. The CDR3 DNA is TGTGCCAGCTCACCTGAGGGTCAAGAGACCCAGTACTTC. This sequence encodes CASSPEGQETQYF.

The genes are TRBV15 and TRBJ2-3, with D possibly being TRBD2 (5 bases). Germline assignment: CDR1 LNHNV and CDR2 YYDKDF (reference sequence). V was clipped by 1 base and J by 1 base, with 12 bases between them. CDR3 length: 16 amino acids. The CDR3, as DNA: TGTGCCACCAGCAGAGGAGGCGACTACCGCACAGATACGCAGTATTTT. As protein: CATSRGGDYRTDTQYF. Full variable domain (rest looked up from reference TRBV15 and TRBJ2-3): DAMVIQNPRYQVTQFGKPVTLSCSQTLNHNVMYWYQQKSSQAPKLLFHYYDKDFNNEADTPDNFQSRRPNTSFCFLDIRSPGLGDTAMYLCATSRGGDYRTDTQYFGPGTRLTVL.

The chain uses TRBV7-9 and TRBJ2-1; D not resolved. V shed 5 bases and J shed 7 bases, with 9 bases lying between them. Germline-derived CDR1 and CDR2 are SEHNR and FQNEAQ (reference sequence). The CDR3 runs 12 residues. Here the CDR3 reads CASSAFYNEQFF. CDR3 nucleotides: TGTGCCAGCAGCGCTTTCTATAATGAGCAGTTCTTC.

This chain connects TRBV27 to TRBJ2-2; D remains unclear. The V gene lost 4 bases and the J gene lost 3 bases, with 12 bases spanning the gap. CDR3 length: 15 residues. Germline-derived CDR1 and CDR2 are MNHEY and SMNVEV (reference sequence). CDR3 loop: CASSYERRYTGELFF. As DNA, the CDR3 is TGTGCCAGCAGTTACGAGCGACGCTACACCGGGGAGCTGTTTTTT.

The rearrangement links TRBV19 to TRBJ2-2; D is possibly TRBD1 (6 bases). V gave up 3 bases and J gave up 2 bases, with 10 bases separating them. The CDR3 sequence is 15 residues long. Germline V gene data show CDR1 as LNHDA and CDR2 as SQIVND (reference sequence). Written as DNA, the CDR3 is TGTGCCAGTAGTATCAGGGGTTACAACACCGGGGAGCTGTTTTTT. Its protein product is CASSIRGYNTGELFF.

The chain couples TRBV27 to TRBJ1-2; weak D call: TRBD1 (5 bases). The CDR3 has 14 amino acids. V lost 2 bases to trimming and J lost 4 bases, with 11 bases between them. CDR1 is MNHEY and CDR2 is SMNVEV in the germline V gene (reference sequence). The CDR3 loop reads CASSLGARGYGYTF. CDR3 DNA: TGTGCCAGCAGTTTAGGGGCCCGCGGCTATGGCTACACCTTC.

The chain couples TRBV18 to TRBJ1-5; 11 nucleotides line up with TRBD1. There are 14 residues in the CDR3. The V gene end was trimmed by 6 bases and the J gene end by 6 bases; junction bases not matched to a gene: 4. Germline V gene data show CDR1 as KGHSH and CDR2 as LQKENI. CDR3 nucleotides: TGTGCCAGCTCCCCGGACAGGGGGCTTCAGCCCCAGCATTTT. It codes for CASSPDRGLQPQHF.